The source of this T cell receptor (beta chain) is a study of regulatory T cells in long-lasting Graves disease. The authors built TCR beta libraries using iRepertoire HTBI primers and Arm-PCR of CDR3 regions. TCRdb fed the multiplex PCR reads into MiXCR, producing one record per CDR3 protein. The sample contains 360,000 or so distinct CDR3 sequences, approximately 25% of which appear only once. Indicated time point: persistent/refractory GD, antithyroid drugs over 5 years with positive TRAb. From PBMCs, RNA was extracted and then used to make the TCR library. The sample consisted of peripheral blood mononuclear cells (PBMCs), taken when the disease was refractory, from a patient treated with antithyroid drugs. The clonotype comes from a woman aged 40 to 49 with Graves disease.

CDR3 sequence reads: CASSPTSDSFYLTYEQYF. CDR3 nucleotide sequence: TGTGCCAGCAGCCCAACGTCGGACAGCTTCTATTTAACCTACGAGCAGTACTTC. The chain combines TRBV4-2 with TRBJ2-7; possibly TRBD1 for D (6 bases). The V end lost 4 bases, the J end lost 2 bases, and 24 bases lay between the germline ends. Germline V lookup: CDR1 LGHNA, CDR2 YNFKEQ. The CDR3 runs to 18 residues.